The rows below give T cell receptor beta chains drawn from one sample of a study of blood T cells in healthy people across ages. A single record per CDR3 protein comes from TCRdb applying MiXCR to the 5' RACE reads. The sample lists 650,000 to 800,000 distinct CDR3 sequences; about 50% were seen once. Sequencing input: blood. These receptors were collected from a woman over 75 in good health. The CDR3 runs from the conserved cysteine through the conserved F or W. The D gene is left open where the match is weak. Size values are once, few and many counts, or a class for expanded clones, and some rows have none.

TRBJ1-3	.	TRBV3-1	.	TGTGCCAGCAGCCAAGTCCAGATGGGTGGAAACACCATATATTTT	CASSQVQMGGNTIYF
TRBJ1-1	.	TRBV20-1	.	TGCAGTGCCAGCCATATCTCCGGGAACACTGAAGCTTTCTTT	CSASHISGNTEAFF
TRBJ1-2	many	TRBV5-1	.	TGCGCCAGCAGCTTAGTGCCAGGGCGAAACTATGGCTACACCTTC	CASSLVPGRNYGYTF
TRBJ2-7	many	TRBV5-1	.	TGCGCCAGCAGCTTGATGGGAGCCACCTCCTACGAGCAGTACTTC	CASSLMGATSYEQYF
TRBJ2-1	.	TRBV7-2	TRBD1	TGTGCCAGCAGCTTAGTAGGGACAGGGTACAATGTTGGGCAGTTCTTC	CASSLVGTGYNVGQFF
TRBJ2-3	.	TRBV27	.	TGTGCCAGCCTCTACACAGATACGCAGTATTTT	CASLYTDTQYF
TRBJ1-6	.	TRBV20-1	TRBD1	TGCAGTGCTAACCAGGGACAGTCAAATAATTCACCCCTCCACTTT	CSANQGQSNNSPLHF
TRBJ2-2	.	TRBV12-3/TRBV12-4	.	TGTGCCAGCAGCCTTGTCTTTGCGGCCTACACCGGGGAGCTGTTTTTT	CASSLVFAAYTGELFF
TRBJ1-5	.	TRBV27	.	TGTGCCAGCAGTTTAATGCGGAATCAGCCCCAGCATTTT	CASSLMRNQPQHF
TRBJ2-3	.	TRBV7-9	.	TGTGCCAGCAGCTCCGAACGCGGCGTAAGCACAGATACGCAGTATTTT	CASSSERGVSTDTQYF